This T cell receptor beta chain was profiled in a study of blood T cell repertoires in COVID-19. The CDR3 covers 14 residues. V shed 0 bases and J shed 5 bases, with 11 bases lying between them. Germline assignment: CDR1 SQVTM and CDR2 ANQGSEA. Data came from immunoSEQ multiplex PCR; TCRdb stores just in-frame clones and leaves some out. The sample lists more than 95,000 clones, approximately 87% seen once, with about 2.1% in the top ten. Input material: peripheral blood. The chain joins TRBV29-1 to TRBJ2-1; D not certain. The clonotype comes from a man aged 30-40 years with acute or convalescent COVID-19. The CDR3 loop is CSVEDGRHNNEQFF. The CDR3 nucleotides are TGCAGCGTTGAAGATGGGCGACACAACAATGAGCAGTTCTTC.